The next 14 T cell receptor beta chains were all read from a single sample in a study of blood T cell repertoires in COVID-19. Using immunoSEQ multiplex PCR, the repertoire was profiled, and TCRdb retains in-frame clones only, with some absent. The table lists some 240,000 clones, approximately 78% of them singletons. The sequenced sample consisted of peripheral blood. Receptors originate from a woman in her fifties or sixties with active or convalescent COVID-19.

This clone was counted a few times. CDR3 coding DNA: TGTGCCAGCAGTGTTTGGGTGGTGGGCGGGTCCTACGAGCAGTACTTC. Translating it yields CASSVWVVGGSYEQYF. V is TRBV25-1 and J is TRBJ2-7; D may be TRBD2 (5 bases). The V gene's germline CDR1 is MGHDK and CDR2 SYGVNS. The CDR3 is made up of 16 amino acids. Trimming took off 4 bases at V and 1 base at J, with 17 bases between the two ends.

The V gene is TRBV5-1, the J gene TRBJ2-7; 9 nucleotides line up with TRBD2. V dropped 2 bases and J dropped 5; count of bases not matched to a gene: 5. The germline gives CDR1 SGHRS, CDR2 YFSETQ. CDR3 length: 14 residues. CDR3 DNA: TGCGCCAGCAGCTTAGCGGGGGGCCACGACGAGCAGTACTTC. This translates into CASSLAGGHDEQYF.

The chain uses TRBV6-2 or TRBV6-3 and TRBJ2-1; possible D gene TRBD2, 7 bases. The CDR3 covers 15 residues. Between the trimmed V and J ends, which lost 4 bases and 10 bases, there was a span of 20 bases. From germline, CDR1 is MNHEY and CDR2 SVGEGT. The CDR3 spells CASSWGGFLLLEQFF. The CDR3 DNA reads TGTGCCAGCAGTTGGGGGGGCTTCCTTCTCTTGGAGCAGTTCTTC.

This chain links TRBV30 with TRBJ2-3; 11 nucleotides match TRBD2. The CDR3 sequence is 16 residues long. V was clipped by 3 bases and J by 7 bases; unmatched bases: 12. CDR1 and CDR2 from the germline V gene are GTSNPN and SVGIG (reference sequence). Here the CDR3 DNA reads TGTGCCTGGAGGTCGGATAGCGGGGGGGCCGAGAATACGCAGTATTTT. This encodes CAWRSDSGGAENTQYF.

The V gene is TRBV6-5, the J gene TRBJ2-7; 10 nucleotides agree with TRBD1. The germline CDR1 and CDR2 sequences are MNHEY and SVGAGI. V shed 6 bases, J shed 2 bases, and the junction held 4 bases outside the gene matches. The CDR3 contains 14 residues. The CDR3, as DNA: TGTGCCAGCAGCGCAGGACAGGGGGCCTACGAGCAGTACTTC. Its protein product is CASSAGQGAYEQYF.

The CDR3 nucleotides read TGTGCCATCAGTGGCCGGGTTAACTATGGCTACACCTTC. Translating gives CAISGRVNYGYTF. The chain recombines TRBV10-3 with TRBJ1-2, with D unresolved. V was clipped by 4 bases and J by 1 base, with 7 bases between them. The CDR3 loop spans 13 amino acids. Germline V gene sequence: CDR1 ENHRY, CDR2 SYGVKD.

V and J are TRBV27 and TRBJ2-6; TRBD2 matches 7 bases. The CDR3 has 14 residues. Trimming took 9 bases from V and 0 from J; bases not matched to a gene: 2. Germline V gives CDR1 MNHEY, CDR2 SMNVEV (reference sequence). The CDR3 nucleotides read TGTGCCAGGGCGGGGGACTCTGGGGCCAACGTCCTGACTTTC. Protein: CARAGDSGANVLTF.

CDR3 sequence (DNA): TGTGCCAGCAGCGCAGGGGGCCTGGCTTTCTTT. Translated, it gives CASSAGGLAFF. The chain is built from TRBV7-9 and TRBJ1-1, with 8 positions matching TRBD1. The ends lost 5 bases at V and 11 bases at J; junction bases unmatched: 4. The germline V gene encodes CDR1 SEHNR and CDR2 FQNEAQ (reference sequence). This CDR3 has 11 amino acids.

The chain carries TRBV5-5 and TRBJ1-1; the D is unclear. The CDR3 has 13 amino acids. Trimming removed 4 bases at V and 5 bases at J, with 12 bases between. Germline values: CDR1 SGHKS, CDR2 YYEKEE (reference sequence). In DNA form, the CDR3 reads TGTGCCAGCAGCCGGGTCTCACGAACTGAAGCTTTCTTT. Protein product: CASSRVSRTEAFF.

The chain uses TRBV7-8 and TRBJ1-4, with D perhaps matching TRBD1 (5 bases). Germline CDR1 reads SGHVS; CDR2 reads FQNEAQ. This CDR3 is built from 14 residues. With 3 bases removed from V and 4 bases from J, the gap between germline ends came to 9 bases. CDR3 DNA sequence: TGTGCCAGCAGCTTCTGGGGCAATAATGAAAAACTGTTTTTT. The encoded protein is CASSFWGNNEKLFF.

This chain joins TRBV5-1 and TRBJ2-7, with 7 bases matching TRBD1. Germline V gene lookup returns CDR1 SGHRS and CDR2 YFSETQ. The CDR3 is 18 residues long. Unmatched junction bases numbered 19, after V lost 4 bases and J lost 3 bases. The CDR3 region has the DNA TGCGCCAGCAGCCCCCGGGACAGACGAGGAGGAGGTCGCTACGAGCAGTACTTC. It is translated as CASSPRDRRGGGRYEQYF.

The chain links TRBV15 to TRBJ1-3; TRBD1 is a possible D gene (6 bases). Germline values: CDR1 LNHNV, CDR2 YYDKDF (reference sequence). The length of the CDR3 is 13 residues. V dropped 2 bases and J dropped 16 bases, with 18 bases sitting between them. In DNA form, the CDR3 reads TGTGCCACCAGCAGACACTTCAGCAGGGGAAGGTATTTT. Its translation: CATSRHFSRGRYF.

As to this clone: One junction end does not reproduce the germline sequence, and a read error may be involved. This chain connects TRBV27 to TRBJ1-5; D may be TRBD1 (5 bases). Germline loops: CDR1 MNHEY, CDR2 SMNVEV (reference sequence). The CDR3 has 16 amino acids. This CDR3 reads CASTLDRTGKNQPQHF. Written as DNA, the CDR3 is TGTGCCAGCACTTTAGACAGAACCGGAAAAAATCAGCCCCAGCATTTT.

The CDR3 reads CASSSHAAGFGTEAFF. CDR3 coding DNA: TGTGCCAGCAGCTCTCACGCCGCAGGGTTCGGCACTGAAGCTTTCTTT. The chain combines TRBV11-2 with TRBJ1-1; TRBD1 might be the D (5 bases). V was clipped by 4 bases and J by 4 bases, with 19 bases between them. This CDR3 is 16 amino acids long. Per the germline V gene, CDR1 is SGHAT and CDR2 is FQNNGV. Based on the CDR3 plus reference TRBV11-2 and TRBJ1-1, the full variable domain is EAGVAQSPRYKIIEKRQSVAFWCNPISGHATLYWYQQILGQGPKLLIQFQNNGVVDDSQLPKDRFSAERLKGVDSTLKIQPAKLEDSAVYLCASSSHAAGFGTEAFFGQGTRLTVV.